This is a list of T cell receptor beta chains from one sample in a study of cytomegalovirus exposure and HLA in healthy donors. Measured with immunoSEQ multiplex PCR; TCRdb has only the in-frame clones, and not every one. The data show about 100,000 clones, with about four fifths seen just once and less than 3% held by the top ten. Sequenced: PBMCs. The source of these receptors is a man younger than 45 in good health and CMV-seropositive. The CDR3 runs from the conserved cysteine through the conserved F or W. A D gene is named only where the DNA matches it firmly.

DNA	CDR3	D	V	J	length
TGTGCCTGGAGTGTACGAGTTTTAAACAATTCACCCCTCCACTTT	CAWSVRVLNNSPLHF	-	TRBV30	TRBJ1-6	15
TGCAGCGTAACAGGGGACACAGATACGCAGTATTTT	CSVTGDTDTQYF	TRBD1	TRBV29-1	TRBJ2-3	12
TGCGCCAGCAGCCAACAACATCTAGCGGGCAATCAGCCCCAGCATTTT	CASSQQHLAGNQPQHF	-	TRBV4-1	TRBJ1-5	16
TGTGCCATCAGTGAGACAGCGGGGAGTCCGGCCAATGAGCAGTTCTTC	CAISETAGSPANEQFF	TRBD2	TRBV10-3	TRBJ2-1	16
TGTGCCAGCAGTGATGCGGTTAATGAGCAGTTCTTC	CASSDAVNEQFF	-	TRBV25-1	TRBJ2-1	12
TGTGCTAGTGGGGACCGGCGGGACAAAAACATTCAGTACTTC	CASGDRRDKNIQYF	-	TRBV12-5	TRBJ2-4	14
TGTGCCAGCATCGGGGGGACTAGCGCCGGGGAGCCGTTTTTT	CASIGGTSAGEPFF	TRBD2	TRBV2	TRBJ2-2	14
TGTGCCATCAAGCCTACGCAGGGGGAGACCCAGTACTTC	CAIKPTQGETQYF	-	TRBV10-3	TRBJ2-5	13
TGTGCCAGCACCACCCCCATCGGTGCAGGCTATGGCTACACCTTC	CASTTPIGAGYGYTF	-	TRBV6-5	TRBJ1-2	15
TGTGCCAGCAGCTCTCAACAGGGGAGTTCACCCCTCCACTTT	CASSSQQGSSPLHF	TRBD1	TRBV5-4	TRBJ1-6	14